This T cell receptor beta chain was recovered during a study of shared clonotypes between healthy human individuals. Study-wide points: Naive subsets usually exceeded memory subsets in estimated richness. Generation probabilities of non-shared clonotypes were lower (relative to those shared by all four donors). It was observed that 5% to 6% of naive CD4 clonotypes were shared across several donors.

This CDR3 is built from 15 residues. The germline V gene has CDR1 WNHNN and CDR2 SYGVQD (reference sequence). V shed 0 bases and J 5 bases; nucleotides not matched to a gene: 5. Method: immunoSEQ multiplex PCR; TCRdb's copy keeps in-frame clones and lacks some. The repertoire includes 2 million to 3 million clones, roughly 92% of them detected once, and about 0.13% sits in the top ten. This clone has a handful of counts. Its antigen is currently unknown. V usage is TRBV10-1 and J usage is TRBJ2-7, with 9 bases identical to TRBD1. The source material was naive CD4+ T cells sorted from blood. The subset: CD45RA+ positively selected. This clonotype was sampled from a man between 18 and 35 years old in good health. The CDR3 is CASSESGTGSHEQYF. The CDR3 region has the DNA TGCGCCAGCAGTGAGTCAGGGACAGGGAGCCACGAGCAGTACTTC.